This TCR beta chain is drawn from a study of blood T cell repertoires in COVID-19. V lost 6 bases and J 7 bases, leaving 14 bases between the germline ends. Germline V CDR1 and CDR2: SGHDT, YYEEEE. CDR3 length: 13 residues. Assay used: immunoSEQ multiplex PCR; TCRdb lists only in-frame clones, some missing. The sample contains under 200,000 clones, roughly nine tenths of which appear only once. The sequenced material came from peripheral blood. The rearrangement joins TRBV5-6 to TRBJ2-1; D is perhaps TRBD1 (6 bases). The receptor was isolated from a woman aged 55-69 years with COVID-19, enrolled during active disease. The CDR3 sequence is CASNHWGLNEQFF. DNA for the CDR3: TGTGCCAGCAACCACTGGGGGCTTAATGAGCAGTTCTTC.